The entry below describes one T cell receptor (beta chain). Its antigen is unidentified. Alongside CTLA-4 blockade with ipilimumab, patients with chemo-refractory metastatic non-small-cell lung cancer received focal radiation. CDR1 is GTSNPN and CDR2 is SVGIG in the germline V gene (reference sequence). V lost 3 bases and J lost 9; bases outside the gene matches: 5. The CDR3 has 12 amino acids. This specimen belongs to a study of radiotherapy plus CTLA-4 blockade in lung cancer. Looking at the study overall: Around 20% of enrolled patients responded objectively, and roughly 31% had disease control. Study-wide findings and caveats: Researchers report tumor-derived TCR clones expanding in blood after radiotherapy plus ipilimumab. Best predicting response, reportedly, were early blood T cell clone dynamics, with interferon-beta.

The protocol was immunoSEQ multiplex PCR, while the TCRdb copy is restricted to in-frame clones and leaves out a portion. The table lists more than 90,000 clones, approximately 80% of them singletons. The TCR sequence derives from a human donor with non-small cell lung cancer who had a partial response to radiotherapy plus ipilimumab. Specimen: peripheral blood, collected from a patient treated with radiotherapy plus ipilimumab. V usage is TRBV30 and J usage is TRBJ2-1, with 7 bases aligning to TRBD2. The CDR3 sequence is CAWSGRPGEQFF. CDR3 nucleotides: TGTGCCTGGAGCGGGAGGCCTGGTGAGCAGTTCTTC.